The 17 T cell receptor beta chains below were found in one sample sequenced in a study of blood T cell repertoires in COVID-19. TCRdb keeps only in-frame clones here, not all; method: immunoSEQ multiplex PCR. The sample includes fewer than 400,000 clones, roughly 85% of them seen just once. Input material: peripheral blood. Receptors originate from a woman under 30 with acute or convalescent COVID-19.

This chain connects TRBV3-1 (or the pseudogene TRBV3-2) to TRBJ1-4, with TRBD1 matching 11 bases. Trimming took 4 bases from V and 8 from J; bases not matched to a gene: 6. Per germline, CDR1 LGHDT and CDR2 YNNKEL (reference sequence). CDR3 length equals 15 residues. This CDR3 reads CASSPPGQGGEKLFF. The CDR3 DNA is TGTGCCAGCAGCCCTCCGGGACAGGGGGGGGAAAAACTGTTTTTT.

This chain links TRBV20-1 with TRBJ2-1; TRBD1 agrees at 9 bases. In germline, CDR1 is DFQATT, CDR2 SNEGSKA (reference sequence). The CDR3 is 14 amino acids. V shed 3 bases, J shed 4 bases, and the junction held 4 bases outside the gene matches. CDR3 DNA: TGCAGTGCTAGTAGACAGGGGGAATACAATGAGCAGTTCTTC. This gives the protein CSASRQGEYNEQFF.

V usage is TRBV9 and J usage is TRBJ2-5, with TRBD1 matching over 7 bases. This CDR3 is 13 amino acids long. The germline gives CDR1 SGDLS, CDR2 YYNGEE. V dropped 4 bases and J dropped 3; count of bases not matched to a gene: 3. The CDR3 sequence: CASSSGQKETQYF. The CDR3, as DNA: TGTGCCAGCAGCTCGGGACAGAAAGAGACCCAGTACTTC. The variable domain in full, with the rest retrieved from reference TRBV9 and TRBJ2-5, is DSGVTQTPKHLITATGQRVTLRCSPRSGDLSVYWYQQSLDQGLQFLIQYYNGEERAKGNILERFSAQQFPDLHSELNLSSLELGDSALYFCASSSGQKETQYFGPGTRLLVL.

The chain has TRBV15 and TRBJ2-6; 9 nucleotides agree with TRBD1. The V gene end was trimmed by 3 bases and the J gene end by 2 bases; junction bases not matched to a gene: 8. Germline CDR1 and CDR2: LNHNV and YYDKDF (reference sequence). This CDR3 is 18 amino acids long. CDR3 in DNA: TGTGCCACCAGCAGGGAGGGACAGGGTGGGGCTGGGGCCAACGTCCTGACTTTC. It is translated as CATSREGQGGAGANVLTF. The full variable domain, in which reference TRBV15 and TRBJ2-6 provide the parts outside the CDR3, is DAMVIQNPRYQVTQFGKPVTLSCSQTLNHNVMYWYQQKSSQAPKLLFHYYDKDFNNEADTPDNFQSRRPNTSFCFLDIRSPGLGDTAMYLCATSREGQGGAGANVLTFGAGSRLTVL.

CDR3 DNA: TGTGCCAGCAGCTTGGGGGGACAGGGGGCCTACGAGCAGTACTTC. It codes for CASSLGGQGAYEQYF. The V and J genes are TRBV5-4 and TRBJ2-7; 11 nucleotides match TRBD1. Germline CDR1 and CDR2: SGHNT and YYREEE (reference sequence). V lost 0 bases, J lost 2 bases, and 1 base stayed unmatched. There are 15 residues in the CDR3.

V and J are TRBV5-1 and TRBJ2-3; D is unresolved. V was trimmed by 0 bases and J by 4 bases, leaving 3 bases between them. This CDR3 is built from 12 residues. Per germline, CDR1 SGHRS and CDR2 YFSETQ. The CDR3 DNA sequence: TGCGCCAGCAGCTTGGCCGCAGATACGCAGTATTTT. This translates into CASSLAADTQYF.

The chain recombines TRBV2 with TRBJ2-5, with D possibly matching TRBD1 (6 bases). Between the trimmed V and J ends, which lost 4 bases and 2 bases, there was a span of 11 bases. This CDR3 is built from 14 residues. The V gene's germline CDR1 is SNHLY and CDR2 FYNNEI. In nucleotides, the CDR3 is TGTGCCAGCAGTGGCCCACAGGGACAAGAGACCCAGTACTTC. Translating it yields CASSGPQGQETQYF.

This rearrangement joins TRBV5-1 to TRBJ1-2; 7 bases are shared with TRBD1. CDR1 and CDR2 from the germline V gene are SGHRS and YFSETQ. The CDR3 consists of 14 residues. With 4 bases clipped from V and 8 bases from J, the junction kept 11 bases outside the gene matches. Here the CDR3 reads CASSPRDRLWGYTF. CDR3 DNA sequence: TGCGCCAGCAGCCCACGGGACAGACTCTGGGGCTACACCTTC.

The V call is TRBV9, the J call TRBJ2-3, with TRBD1 matching over 10 bases. The germline CDR1 and CDR2 sequences are SGDLS and YYNGEE. The CDR3 has 13 amino acids. J gave up 11 bases and V 5 bases, and 8 bases lay outside the gene matches. The CDR3 loop is CASSPGTGVQQYF. The CDR3 DNA reads TGTGCCAGCAGTCCCGGGACAGGGGTCCAGCAGTATTTT.

This chain uses TRBV5-1 with TRBJ2-7; 7 bases fit TRBD2. Germline V gives CDR1 SGHRS, CDR2 YFSETQ. The CDR3 is 14 amino acids. V lost 4 bases to trimming and J lost 0 bases; unmatched junction nucleotides: 4. CDR3 sequence reads: CASSPRGNSYEQYF. CDR3 in DNA: TGCGCCAGCAGCCCGCGGGGGAACTCCTACGAGCAGTACTTC.

The chain is built from TRBV25-1 and TRBJ1-3, with 10 bases fitting TRBD1. This CDR3 is 14 amino acids long. Per the germline V gene, CDR1 is MGHDK and CDR2 is SYGVNS. Trimming removed 8 bases from V and 5 bases from J; junction bases left unmatched: 6. The CDR3 DNA reads as TGTGCCAGCGCCCCGGACAGGGGGAGAAACACCATATATTTT. Translation gives CASAPDRGRNTIYF.

This chain links TRBV20-1 with TRBJ1-3; D gene ambiguous. The CDR3 length is 11 residues. Trimming cost V 5 bases and J 4 bases, with 6 bases left between them. Germline lookup yields CDR1 DFQATT and CDR2 SNEGSKA (reference sequence). CDR3 in DNA: TGCAGTGCTCCCTCCGGAAACACCATATATTTT. This translates into CSAPSGNTIYF.

This rearrangement joins TRBV19 to TRBJ1-5; D gene unclear. Trimming took 3 bases from V and 2 from J, leaving 14 bases between them. Per germline, CDR1 LNHDA and CDR2 SQIVND (reference sequence). The CDR3 is 16 amino acids. The CDR3 loop reads CASSISPEAGNQPQHF. In DNA form, the CDR3 reads TGTGCCAGTAGTATCTCCCCTGAAGCGGGCAATCAGCCCCAGCATTTT.

This chain joins TRBV7-4 and TRBJ1-4; D unresolved. This CDR3 region has 13 residues. Germline V CDR1 and CDR2: SGHVT, SQSDAQ. Trimming stripped 8 bases from V and 6 bases from J, with 13 bases between. This CDR3 is CASPPGKDEKLFF. In DNA form, the CDR3 reads TGTGCCAGCCCGCCGGGGAAGGATGAAAAACTGTTTTTT. Together with reference TRBV7-4 and TRBJ1-4, the CDR3 gives the full variable domain: GAGVSQSPRYKVAKRGRDVALRCDSISGHVTLYWYRQTLGQGSEVLTYSQSDAQRDKSGRPSGRFSAERPERSVSTLKIQRTEQGDSAVYLCASPPGKDEKLFFGSGTQLSVL.

In its sample, this clone was seen a few times. This sample includes further DNA sequences coding for the same CDR3. V usage is TRBV6-2 or TRBV6-3 and J usage is TRBJ2-7; 12 bases are shared with TRBD2. The CDR3 is 15 residues long. V was pared by 0 bases and J by 3 bases, with 0 bases of the junction left unmatched. CDR1 MNHEY and CDR2 SVGEGT come from the germline V gene. The CDR3 coding sequence is TGTGCCAGCAGTTACTCGACTAGCGGGGGCTACGAGCAGTACTTC. Translated: CASSYSTSGGYEQYF.

The chain carries TRBV3-1 (or the pseudogene TRBV3-2) and TRBJ2-1; 9 positions agree with TRBD1. The CDR3 runs 13 residues. CDR1 LGHDT and CDR2 YNNKEL come from the germline V gene (reference sequence). V lost 7 bases and J lost 10; bases outside the gene matches: 8. The CDR3, as DNA: TGTGCCAGCACTGTGGGACAGGGTGGCGAGCAGTTCTTC. This sequence encodes CASTVGQGGEQFF.

This chain uses TRBV12-3 or TRBV12-4 with TRBJ2-2, with D unclear. The CDR3 extends over 12 amino acids. V lost 7 bases, J lost 3 bases, and 6 bases lay in between. In nucleotides, the CDR3 is TGTGCCAGCAATGTCTACACCGGGGAGCTGTTTTTT. Translating it yields CASNVYTGELFF.